This T cell receptor (beta chain) was recorded in a study of blood T cell repertoires in COVID-19. On the study more broadly: The origin of the acute and convalescent COVID-19 samples was the United States, Italy and Spain. The analysed material was cDNA or gDNA that came from T cells, B-cell-depleted T cells, or PBMCs.

Authors' analysis steps: From reference gene primer amplification, estimates of nucleated cell counts were derived. Some clones are missing from TCRdb's copy, which holds only in-frame ones; the method was immunoSEQ multiplex PCR. That table furnishes V, J and clone size, whereas the DNA furnished D and trimming. The sample consists of 120,000 to 150,000 clones, 84% of them appearing once. The sequence derives from a human donor in a cohort sampled during active COVID-19. The sequenced sample consisted of peripheral blood.

The CDR3 nucleotides read TGCGCCAGCAGCCAAGTCCTCCAGACTAGCGGGGGGGGCGAGACCCAGTACTTC. Protein product: CASSQVLQTSGGGETQYF. The chain joins TRBV4-3 to TRBJ2-5, with 14 nucleotides matching TRBD2. The germline V gene encodes CDR1 LGHNA and CDR2 YSLEER. The CDR3 covers 18 residues. Trimming removed 1 base from V and 5 bases from J; junction bases left unmatched: 9.